This T cell receptor (beta chain) appears in the sequencing data of a study of T cell repertoires in cytomegalovirus infection (dated by TCRdb to the late 2010s). Study-wide context: Recently identified HLA-C-restricted CMV epitopes, whose presentation resists viral immunomodulation, were targeted by peptide stimulations together with well-studied HLA-B-restricted epitopes. Donor HLA type was relevant to the analysis, as public TCR beta signatures indicated carriage of CMV infection together with the matching HLA type. Study-level results and caveats: Carriers of CMV infection plus the relevant HLA type were discriminated by the cumulative frequency of public TCR beta family members in the study cohort and in an independent 352-donor cohort. The ex vivo response was dominated by HLA-C-restricted CMV-specific TCR beta clonotypes, and the single most frequent clonotype in two of eight donors was supplied by these HLA-C-restricted clonotypes.

Sample treatment or condition, as interpreted from the label and publication: in vitro stimulation with specific CMV peptide epitopes to enrich CMV-specific T cells. The germline V gene yields MGHRA for CDR1 and YSYEKL for CDR2. Inclusive of the bounding cysteine and phenylalanine, the CDR3 is 13 residues long. Of all the DNA, just the CDR3 is kept, 39 bases in frame from base 1. Cut back by 1 base and 9 bases, the V and J ends lie 10 bases apart. These reads were obtained on an Illumina HiSeq 1500. Starting from the raw public reads, TCRdb applied fastp trimming at Q25, assembled clones with MiXCR and retained in-frame beta chains. Every CDR3 protein is listed once, alongside the most common genes and DNA of its rows. Present in this sample are about 47,000 distinct CDR3 sequences, around 20% of which were seen just once. The top ten clonotypes cover about 80% of the sample. In the case of this clonotype: Its antigen is still unknown. No base quality values were provided; no much bigger clone lies one nucleotide off.

The chain joins TRBV4-1 to TRBJ2-1; the D element might be TRBD1 or TRBD2, as each aligns at 5 bases. The TCR sequence derives from a human donor in good health (CMV status not recorded). Some clones in this sample may be carry-over from other donors' samples. The sequences come from CD8+ T cells from cultured PBMCs, collected from culture after CMV antigen stimulation. The DNA sequence is as follows: TGCGCCAGCAGCCAAGGGGGGTATAGTGAGCAGTTCTTC. Translated, this is CASSQGGYSEQFF.